The entry below gives a single T cell receptor beta chain sequence along with its context. As yet, its antigen is unknown. This entry comes from a study of T cell responses to AZD1222 COVID-19 vaccine. Study-wide points: Only a handful of people who got AZD1222 tested seropositive at baseline. Donors were mostly white British, more females; clonal diversity possibly underestimated. No day 14 peak samples; only post-peak repertoires were characterized. Researchers report vaccine-associated CD4 TCRs spanning spike, with dominance at 160-218 and 743-854.

Assay: immunoSEQ multiplex PCR; the TCRdb copy retains only in-frame clones and omits some. The sample consists of around 97,000 clones, over 80% of them appearing once. Germline values: CDR1 SGHVS, CDR2 FNYEAQ. This CDR3 region has 15 residues. Trimming took 1 base from V and 1 from J, leaving 10 bases between them. The clonotype originates from an adult in good health. The sequencing here drew on peripheral blood, taken on day 0 of AZD1222 vaccination. The rearrangement joins TRBV7-6 to TRBJ1-1; D is uncertain. The CDR3 sequence: CASSLVEGRNTEAFF. DNA for the CDR3: TGTGCCAGCAGCTTAGTTGAGGGCAGGAACACTGAAGCTTTCTTT.